Presented here are 18 T cell receptor beta chains from one specimen sequenced in a study of CXCR3-negative and CXCR3-positive naive CD8 T cells. All TRB cDNA libraries came from 5' RACE performed with UMI labels. Each CDR3 protein gets one entry in TCRdb, which reprocessed the 5' RACE reads and gives no DNA. The listing contains under 75,000 distinct CDR3 sequences. Sequencing used naive CXCR3- CD8+ T cells from blood. This sample's subset: CD45RO-CCR7+CD27+CD95- naive CD8+ T cells lacking CXCR3 (TNR3-). These receptors were taken from a human donor in good health. Some clones in this sample may be carry-over from other donors' samples.

This chain uses TRBV5-1 with TRBJ2-7. Per germline, CDR1 SGHRS and CDR2 YFSETQ. The CDR3 has 12 amino acids. The CDR3 region is CASSLEGYEQYF.

V usage is TRBV19 and J usage is TRBJ2-5; there is no DNA to check the TCRdb D call of TRBD1. This CDR3 region has 15 residues. The germline CDR1 and CDR2 sequences are LNHDA and SQIVND (reference sequence). The CDR3 spells CASTIGQGAGETQYF.

The chain links TRBV6-2 or TRBV6-3 to TRBJ2-2; TCRdb lists TRBD1, though no DNA is available to test this call. Germline lookup yields CDR1 MNHEY and CDR2 SVGEGT. This CDR3 comprises 12 residues. The CDR3 sequence: CASRAQGWELFF.

The chain recombines TRBV29-1 with TRBJ1-2; TCRdb calls TRBD1, which cannot be checked without DNA. In germline, CDR1 is SQVTM, CDR2 ANQGSEA. The CDR3 contains 14 residues. CDR3 sequence reads: CSVDVRGPYYGYTF.

This chain links TRBV5-1 with TRBJ2-3; there is no DNA to check the TCRdb D call of TRBD1. There are 16 residues in the CDR3. The V gene's germline CDR1 is SGHRS and CDR2 YFSETQ. The CDR3 loop is CASSLANAGGTDTQYF.

The CDR3 spells CSGLPTGDYGYTF. The chain links TRBV29-1 to TRBJ1-2; the D gene TCRdb calls, TRBD1, cannot be checked with no DNA. Looked up from germline, CDR1 is SQVTM and CDR2 is ANQGSEA. CDR3 length: 13 amino acids.

V is TRBV7-9 and J is TRBJ2-5; TCRdb designates TRBD1, a call that cannot be tested without DNA. This CDR3 is 13 amino acids long. The germline gives CDR1 SEHNR, CDR2 FQNEAQ (reference sequence). The CDR3 loop reads CASTGRGQETQYF.

V is TRBV24-1 and J is TRBJ2-5; TCRdb names TRBD1, which stays unverified in the absence of DNA. CDR1 and CDR2 from the germline V gene are KGHDR and SFDVKD. This CDR3 is built from 14 residues. This chain's CDR3 is CATSDGTGQETQYF.

The V gene is TRBV6-4, the J gene TRBJ2-3; TCRdb reports TRBD2, a call that lacks DNA to check it against. Germline-derived CDR1 and CDR2 are MRHNA and SNTAGT. CDR3 length: 15 residues. The CDR3 protein is CASSDQGLGTDTQYF.

The chain carries TRBV5-1 and TRBJ2-7; TCRdb reports TRBD2, a call that lacks DNA to check it against. CDR3 size: 14 residues. Germline CDR1 is SGHRS and CDR2 is YFSETQ. The CDR3 spells CASSLKGLPHEQYF. The full variable domain, its missing parts supplied by reference TRBV5-1 and TRBJ2-7, is KAGVTQTPRYLIKTRGQQVTLSCSPISGHRSVSWYQQTPGQGLQFLFEYFSETQRNKGNFPGRFSGRQFSNSRSEMNVSTLELGDSALYLCASSLKGLPHEQYFGPGTRLTVT.

This chain links TRBV28 with TRBJ2-1. This CDR3 spans 14 amino acids. In germline, CDR1 is MDHEN, CDR2 SYDVKM. CDR3 in amino acids: CASSLSSSYNEQFF.

The chain links TRBV12-3 or TRBV12-4 to TRBJ2-1. The CDR3 runs to 11 residues. The CDR3 region is CASSFSNEQFF.

V is TRBV7-9 and J is TRBJ2-5. Germline V gene sequence: CDR1 SEHNR, CDR2 FQNEAQ (reference sequence). The CDR3 spans 13 residues. CDR3: CASSSGFQETQYF.

The chain couples TRBV7-8 to TRBJ2-2; TCRdb's assignment of TRBD1 cannot be checked, as there is no DNA. Germline assignment: CDR1 SGHVS and CDR2 FQNEAQ. This CDR3 is built from 15 residues. CDR3 sequence reads: CASSQGAPNTGELFF.

V is TRBV15 and J is TRBJ2-5; the D gene TCRdb calls, TRBD1, cannot be checked with no DNA. From germline, CDR1 is LNHNV and CDR2 YYDKDF (reference sequence). There are 12 residues in the CDR3. The CDR3: CATSGGQETQYF.

V gene TRBV20-1 combines with J gene TRBJ2-1; without DNA, the TCRdb call of TRBD2 cannot be checked. The V gene's germline CDR1 is DFQATT and CDR2 SNEGSKA (reference sequence). The CDR3 has 14 amino acids. CDR3 in amino acids: CSARTSGDYNEQFF.

The rearrangement uses TRBV28 and TRBJ2-1; TCRdb indicates TRBD1, and absent DNA this call remains unverified. Germline V gives CDR1 MDHEN, CDR2 SYDVKM. This CDR3 contains 17 residues. CDR3 residues: CASSPLPRTGGQNEQFF. Variable domain in full (rest from reference TRBV28 and TRBJ2-1): DVKVTQSSRYLVKRTGEKVFLECVQDMDHENMFWYRQDPGLGLRLIYFSYDVKMKEKGDIPEGYSVSREKKERFSLILESASTNQTSMYLCASSPLPRTGGQNEQFFGPGTRLTVL.

V and J are TRBV20-1 and TRBJ1-2. The CDR3 length is 14 residues. In germline, CDR1 is DFQATT, CDR2 SNEGSKA (reference sequence). The CDR3: CSARDDGRYYGYTF.